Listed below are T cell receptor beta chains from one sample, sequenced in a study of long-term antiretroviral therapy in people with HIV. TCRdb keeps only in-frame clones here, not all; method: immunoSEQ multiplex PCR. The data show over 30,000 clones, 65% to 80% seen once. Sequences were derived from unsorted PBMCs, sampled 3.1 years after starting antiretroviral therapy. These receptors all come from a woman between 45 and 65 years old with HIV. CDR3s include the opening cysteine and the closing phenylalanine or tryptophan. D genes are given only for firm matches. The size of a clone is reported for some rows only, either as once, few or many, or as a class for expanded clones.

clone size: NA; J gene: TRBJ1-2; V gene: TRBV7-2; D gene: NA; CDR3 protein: CASSLAMVANYGYTF; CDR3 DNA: TGTGCCAGCAGCTTAGCAATGGTGGCTAACTATGGCTACACCTTC
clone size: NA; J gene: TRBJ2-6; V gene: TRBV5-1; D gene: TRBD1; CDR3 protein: CASSLGPQGTGANVLTF; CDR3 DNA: TGCGCCAGCAGCTTGGGTCCACAGGGGACTGGGGCCAACGTCCTGACTTTC
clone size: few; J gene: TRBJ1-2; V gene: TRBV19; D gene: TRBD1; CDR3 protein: CASDKPAAGGGGYTF; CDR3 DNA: TGTGCCAGTGACAAACCGGCGGCAGGGGGAGGTGGCTACACCTTC
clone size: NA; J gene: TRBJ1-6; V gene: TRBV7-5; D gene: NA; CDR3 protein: CARSLGPRAPYNSPLHF; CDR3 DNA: TGTGCCAGAAGCTTGGGCCCCCGGGCCCCCTATAATTCACCCCTCCACTTT
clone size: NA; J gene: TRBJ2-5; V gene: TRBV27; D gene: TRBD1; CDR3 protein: CASSLGTGLQETQYF; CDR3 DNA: TGTGCCAGCAGTTTAGGGACAGGGCTCCAAGAGACCCAGTACTTC
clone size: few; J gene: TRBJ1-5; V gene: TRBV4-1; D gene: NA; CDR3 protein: CASSQDRGYQPQHF; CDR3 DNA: TGCGCCAGCAGCCAAGATCGCGGATATCAGCCCCAGCATTTT
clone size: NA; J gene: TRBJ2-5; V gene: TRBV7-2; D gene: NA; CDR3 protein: CASSSRGPTGETQYF; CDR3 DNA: TGTGCCAGCAGCTCAAGGGGCCCCACCGGCGAGACCCAGTACTTC
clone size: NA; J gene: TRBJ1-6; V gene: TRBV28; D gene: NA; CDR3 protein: CASSLGADSPLHF; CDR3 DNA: TGTGCCAGCAGTTTGGGGGCCGATTCACCCCTCCACTTT
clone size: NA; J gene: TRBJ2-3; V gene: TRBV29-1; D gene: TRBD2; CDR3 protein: CSVSGTSDTDTQYF; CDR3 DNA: TGCAGCGTTTCCGGGACTAGCGACACAGATACGCAGTATTTT
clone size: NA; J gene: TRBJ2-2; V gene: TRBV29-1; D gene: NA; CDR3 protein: CSVVENTGELFF; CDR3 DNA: TGCAGCGTTGTGGAGAACACCGGGGAGCTGTTTTTT
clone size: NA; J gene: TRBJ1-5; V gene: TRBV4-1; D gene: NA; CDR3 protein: CASSQMGLYSNQPQHF; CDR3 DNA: TGCGCCAGCAGCCAAATGGGGCTCTATAGCAATCAGCCCCAGCATTTT
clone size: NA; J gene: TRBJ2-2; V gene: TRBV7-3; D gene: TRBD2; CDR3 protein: CASSFAGEYTGELFF; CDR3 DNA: TGTGCCAGCAGCTTCGCGGGGGAGTACACCGGGGAGCTGTTTTTT
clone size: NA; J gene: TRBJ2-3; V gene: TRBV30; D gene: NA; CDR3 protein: CAWTVGPDTQYF; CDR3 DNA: TGTGCCTGGACCGTAGGGCCTGATACGCAGTATTTT
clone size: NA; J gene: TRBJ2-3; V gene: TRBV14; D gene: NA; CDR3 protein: CASSQVYTDTQYF; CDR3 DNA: TGTGCCAGCAGCCAGGTCTACACAGATACGCAGTATTTT
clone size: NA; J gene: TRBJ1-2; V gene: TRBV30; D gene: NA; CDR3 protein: CAVQLRQKRGYTF; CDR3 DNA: TGTGCCGTTCAGTTACGGCAGAAGCGGGGCTACACCTTC
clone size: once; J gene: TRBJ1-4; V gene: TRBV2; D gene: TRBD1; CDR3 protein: CASSQPGQGASEKLFF; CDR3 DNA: TGTGCCAGCAGCCAACCGGGACAGGGGGCGAGTGAAAAACTGTTTTTT
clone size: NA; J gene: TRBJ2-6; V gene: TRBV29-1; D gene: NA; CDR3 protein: CSVEGDISSGANVLTF; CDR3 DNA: TGCAGCGTTGAGGGGGACATCTCCTCTGGGGCCAACGTCCTGACTTTC
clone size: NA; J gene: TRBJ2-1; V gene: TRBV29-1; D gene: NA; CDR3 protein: CSVTRRNGVDEQFF; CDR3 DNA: TGCAGCGTTACCAGACGGAACGGTGTCGATGAGCAGTTCTTC
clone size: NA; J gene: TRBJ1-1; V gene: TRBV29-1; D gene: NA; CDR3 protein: CSVEKGLGTEAFF; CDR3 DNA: TGCAGCGTTGAAAAGGGCTTGGGCACTGAAGCTTTCTTT
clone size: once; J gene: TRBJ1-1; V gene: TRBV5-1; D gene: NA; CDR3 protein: CASSPAPPGTEAFF; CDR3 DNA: TGCGCCAGCAGCCCGGCCCCCCCGGGCACTGAAGCTTTCTTT
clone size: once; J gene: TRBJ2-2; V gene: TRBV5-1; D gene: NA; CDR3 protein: CASSTHTGHTGELFF; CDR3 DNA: TGCGCCAGCAGCACCCATACAGGGCACACCGGGGAGCTGTTTTTT
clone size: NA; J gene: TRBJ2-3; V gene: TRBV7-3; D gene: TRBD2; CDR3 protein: CASSPGTSLNTQYF; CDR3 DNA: TGTGCCAGCAGCCCCGGGACTAGCTTAAATACGCAGTATTTT
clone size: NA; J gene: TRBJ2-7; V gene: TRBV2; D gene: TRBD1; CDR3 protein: CASSGGTDVDEQYF; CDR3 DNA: TGTGCCAGCAGTGGGGGGACAGACGTCGACGAGCAGTACTTC
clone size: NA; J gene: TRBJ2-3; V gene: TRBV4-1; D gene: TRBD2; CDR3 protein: CASSQPGLSFPDTQYF; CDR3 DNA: TGCGCCAGCAGCCAGCCGGGACTAAGTTTCCCAGATACGCAGTATTTT
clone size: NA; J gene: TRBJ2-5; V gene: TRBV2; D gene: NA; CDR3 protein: CASEKEETQYF; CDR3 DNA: TGTGCCAGCGAGAAGGAGGAGACCCAGTACTTC
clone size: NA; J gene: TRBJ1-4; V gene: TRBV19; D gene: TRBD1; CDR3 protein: CASSLTQGIGEKLFF; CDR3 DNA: TGTGCCAGTAGTCTAACACAGGGGATCGGTGAAAAACTGTTTTTT
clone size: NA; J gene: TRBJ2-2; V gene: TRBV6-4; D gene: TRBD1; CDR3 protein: CASTRDSDTGELFF; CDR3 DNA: TGTGCCAGCACCCGGGACAGCGACACCGGGGAGCTGTTTTTT